This T cell receptor beta chain emerged from a study of T-cell memory formation after mild COVID-19. Study-wide background: TCR clustering was largely donor specific. Study observations and caveats: Memory cells collected pre-infection included some clones that later responded, suggesting cross-reactive memory joined. Second-wave clones with a day 37 peak had unconfirmed SARS-CoV-2 specificity.

As to this clonotype: The antigen remains unidentified.

Germline V gives CDR1 LGHNA, CDR2 YSLEER. Trimming shortened V by 0 bases and J by 5 bases, and 19 bases separated the two germline ends. CDR3 length: 18 amino acids. TCRdb fed the 5' RACE reads into MiXCR, producing one record per CDR3 protein. The table has tens of thousands of distinct CDR3 sequences, nearly 25% seen once. The sequence came from a young man who had mild COVID-19 (a few samples of this study predate the infection). Cell type and time point are not known. The rearrangement links TRBV4-3 to TRBJ2-2; D might be TRBD2 (7 bases). Sequencing was carried out using PBMCs or a T cell subset sorted from them (not recorded which). The CDR3 coding sequence is TGCGCCAGCAGCCAAGATACCATCTGGGGGGGGGCAACCGGGGAGCTGTTTTTT. Residues: CASSQDTIWGGATGELFF.